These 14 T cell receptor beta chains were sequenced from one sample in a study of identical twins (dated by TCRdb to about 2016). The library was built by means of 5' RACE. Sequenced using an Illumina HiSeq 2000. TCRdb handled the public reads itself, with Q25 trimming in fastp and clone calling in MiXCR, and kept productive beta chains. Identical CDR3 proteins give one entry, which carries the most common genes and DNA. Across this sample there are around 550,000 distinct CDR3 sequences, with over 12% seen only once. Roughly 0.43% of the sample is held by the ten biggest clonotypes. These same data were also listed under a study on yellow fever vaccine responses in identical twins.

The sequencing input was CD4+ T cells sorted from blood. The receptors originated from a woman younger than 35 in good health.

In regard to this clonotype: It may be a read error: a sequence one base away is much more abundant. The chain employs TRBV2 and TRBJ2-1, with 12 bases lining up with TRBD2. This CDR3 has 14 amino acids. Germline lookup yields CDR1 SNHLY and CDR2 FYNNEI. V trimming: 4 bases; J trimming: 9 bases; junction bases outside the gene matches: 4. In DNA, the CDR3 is TGTGCCAGCAGTGGGACTAGCGGGATCGGTGAGCAGTTCTTC. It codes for CASSGTSGIGEQFF.

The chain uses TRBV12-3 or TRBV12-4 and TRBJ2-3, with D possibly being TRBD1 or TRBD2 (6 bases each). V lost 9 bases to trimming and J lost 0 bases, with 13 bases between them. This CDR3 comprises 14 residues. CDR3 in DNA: TGTGCCAGTGACGGGGGCCGTAGCACAGATACGCAGTATTTT. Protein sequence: CASDGGRSTDTQYF.

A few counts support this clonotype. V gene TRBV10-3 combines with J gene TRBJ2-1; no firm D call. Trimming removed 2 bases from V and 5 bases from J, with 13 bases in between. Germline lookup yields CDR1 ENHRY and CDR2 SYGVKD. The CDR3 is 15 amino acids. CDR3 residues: CAISEGPGSNNEQFF. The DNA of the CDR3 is TGTGCCATCAGTGAGGGGCCAGGATCCAACAATGAGCAGTTCTTC.

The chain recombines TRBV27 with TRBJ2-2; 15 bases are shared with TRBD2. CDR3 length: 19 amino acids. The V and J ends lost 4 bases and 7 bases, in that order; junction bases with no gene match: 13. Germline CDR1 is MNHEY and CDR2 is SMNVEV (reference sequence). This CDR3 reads CASSSGLAGGPIGFGELFF. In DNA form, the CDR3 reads TGTGCCAGCAGTTCCGGACTAGCGGGGGGGCCGATCGGATTCGGGGAGCTGTTTTTT.

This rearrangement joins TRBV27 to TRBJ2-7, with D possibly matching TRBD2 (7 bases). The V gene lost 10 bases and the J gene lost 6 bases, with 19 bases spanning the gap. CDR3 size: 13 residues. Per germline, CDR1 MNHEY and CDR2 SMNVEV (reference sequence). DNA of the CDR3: TGTGCCACCGCGGGGGCGATCTCTGCCGAGCAGTACTTC. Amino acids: CATAGAISAEQYF.

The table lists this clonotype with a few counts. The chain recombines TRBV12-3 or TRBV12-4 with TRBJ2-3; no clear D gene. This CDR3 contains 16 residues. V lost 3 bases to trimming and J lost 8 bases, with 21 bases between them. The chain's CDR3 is CASSLVVFSSDGTQYF. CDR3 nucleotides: TGTGCCAGCAGTTTGGTGGTTTTTTCGAGTGATGGTACGCAGTATTTT.

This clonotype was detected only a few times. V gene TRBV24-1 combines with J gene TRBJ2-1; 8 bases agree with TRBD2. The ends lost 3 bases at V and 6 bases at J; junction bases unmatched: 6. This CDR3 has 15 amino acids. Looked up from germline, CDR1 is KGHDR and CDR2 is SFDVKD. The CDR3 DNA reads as TGTGCCACCAGTGATCCATGGACTAGCACCAATGAGCAGTTCTTC. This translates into CATSDPWTSTNEQFF.

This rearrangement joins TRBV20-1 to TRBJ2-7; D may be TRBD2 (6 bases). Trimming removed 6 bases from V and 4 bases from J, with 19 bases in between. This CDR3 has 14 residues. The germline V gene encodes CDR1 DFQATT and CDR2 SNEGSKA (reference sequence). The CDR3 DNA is TGCAGTGCCTCGGACGGGGGAAAAACGTACGAGCAGTACGTC. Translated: CSASDGGKTYEQYV.

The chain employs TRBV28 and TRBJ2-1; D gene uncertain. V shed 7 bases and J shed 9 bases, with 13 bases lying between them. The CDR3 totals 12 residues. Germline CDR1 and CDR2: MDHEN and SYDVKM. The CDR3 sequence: CASTLIGREQFF. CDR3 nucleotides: TGTGCCAGCACCTTGATTGGTCGTGAGCAGTTCTTC.

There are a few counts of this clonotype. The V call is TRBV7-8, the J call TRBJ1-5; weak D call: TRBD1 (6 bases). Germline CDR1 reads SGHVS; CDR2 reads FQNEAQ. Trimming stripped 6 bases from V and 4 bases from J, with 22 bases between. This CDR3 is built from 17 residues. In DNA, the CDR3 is TGTGCCAGCAGTTACCGACTTGGGGACACGGCAAATCAGCCCCAGCATTTT. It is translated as CASSYRLGDTANQPQHF.

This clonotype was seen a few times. The CDR3 sequence is CATSVYWDRVYYEQYF. CDR3 bases: TGTGCCACCAGTGTATATTGGGACAGGGTCTATTACGAGCAGTACTTC. The V and J genes are TRBV24-1 and TRBJ2-7; 9 nucleotides agree with TRBD1. In germline, CDR1 is KGHDR, CDR2 SFDVKD. Germline trimming cut 5 bases from V and 4 bases from J; bases unmatched to any gene: 11. The CDR3 runs 16 residues.

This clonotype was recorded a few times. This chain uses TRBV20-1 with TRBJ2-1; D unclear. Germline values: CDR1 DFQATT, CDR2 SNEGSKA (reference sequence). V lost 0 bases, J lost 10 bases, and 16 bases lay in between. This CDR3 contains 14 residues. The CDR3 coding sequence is TGCAGTGCTAGAGATGGGCTCTCGGGCTTAGAGCAGTTCTTC. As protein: CSARDGLSGLEQFF.

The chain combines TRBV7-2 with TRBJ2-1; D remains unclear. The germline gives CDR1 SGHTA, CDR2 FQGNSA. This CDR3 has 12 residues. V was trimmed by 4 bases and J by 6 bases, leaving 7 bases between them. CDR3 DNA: TGTGCCAGCAGCTCTGGACGCAATGAGCAGTTCTTC. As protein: CASSSGRNEQFF.

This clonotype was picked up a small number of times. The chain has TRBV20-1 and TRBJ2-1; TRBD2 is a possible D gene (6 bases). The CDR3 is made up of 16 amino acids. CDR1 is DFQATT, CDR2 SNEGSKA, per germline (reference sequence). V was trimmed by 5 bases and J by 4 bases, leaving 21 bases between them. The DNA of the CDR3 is TGCAGTGCTGACCCCGGGGAGGTCCAAAGGTACAATGAGCAGTTCTTC. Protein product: CSADPGEVQRYNEQFF.